This T cell receptor beta chain was sequenced for a study of T cell responses to AZD1222 COVID-19 vaccine. Study-level points and caveats: The breadth and depth of Spike-specific TCRs increased once two AZD1222 doses had been given. Repertoires in all cases were sampled only once the peak T cell response had passed. Spike-wide coverage was observed for vaccine-associated CD4 TCRs, with dominant responses at 160-218 and 743-854.

Points on this clone: Its antigen is not known.

V lost 3 bases to trimming and J lost 2 bases; unmatched junction nucleotides: 7. The V gene's germline CDR1 is SGHVS and CDR2 FNYEAQ. The CDR3 sequence is 18 residues long. Some clones are missing from TCRdb's copy, which holds only in-frame ones; the method was immunoSEQ multiplex PCR. Of 140,000 or so clones listed, approximately 90% are singletons. Sample: peripheral blood, taken 28 days after the second AZD1222 dose. This sequence originates from an adult who received the AZD1222 COVID-19 vaccine. V is TRBV7-6 and J is TRBJ2-2, with 12 positions matching TRBD2. CDR3 sequence reads: CASSLLAGGGPNTGELFF. The CDR3 DNA is TGTGCCAGCAGCTTGCTAGCGGGAGGGGGCCCCAACACCGGGGAGCTGTTTTTT.